The present entry profiles one T cell receptor beta chain with its context. The data were obtained in a study of blood T cell repertoires in COVID-19. The wider study: Sites across the United States, Italy and Spain contributed samples from acute and convalescent COVID-19. Sources were T cells, B-cell-depleted T cells, or PBMCs; the material itself was cDNA or gDNA.

The CDR3 loop spans 13 amino acids. V lost 1 base to trimming and J lost 8 bases, with 9 bases between them. Study processing details: Amplification of reference gene primers was used by the study to estimate nucleated cell counts. Data came from immunoSEQ multiplex PCR; TCRdb stores just in-frame clones and leaves some out. D and trimming come from the DNA, and the V and J calls and clone size come from that table. Among 200,000 to 300,000 clones listed, more than 65% were seen once. The sequenced material came from peripheral blood. V is TRBV12-3 or TRBV12-4 and J is TRBJ2-1; D call uncertain. The clonotype originates from a woman of 80 years or more with acute or convalescent COVID-19. CDR3 bases: TGTGCCAGCAGTTTAGAGGCCAGGCATGAGCAGTTCTTC. Translated: CASSLEARHEQFF.